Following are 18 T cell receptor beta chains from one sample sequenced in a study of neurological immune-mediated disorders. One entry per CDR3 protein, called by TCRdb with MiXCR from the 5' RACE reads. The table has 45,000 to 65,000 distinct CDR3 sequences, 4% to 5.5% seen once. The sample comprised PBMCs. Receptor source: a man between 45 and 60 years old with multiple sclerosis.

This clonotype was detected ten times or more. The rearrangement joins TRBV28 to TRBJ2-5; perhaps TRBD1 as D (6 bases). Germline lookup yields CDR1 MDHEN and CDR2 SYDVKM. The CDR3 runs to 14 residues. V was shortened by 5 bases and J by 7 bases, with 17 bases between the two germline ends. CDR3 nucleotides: TGTGCCAGCAGTCAGGGGACCGCCTGGGGGACCCAGTACTTC. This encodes CASSQGTAWGTQYF.

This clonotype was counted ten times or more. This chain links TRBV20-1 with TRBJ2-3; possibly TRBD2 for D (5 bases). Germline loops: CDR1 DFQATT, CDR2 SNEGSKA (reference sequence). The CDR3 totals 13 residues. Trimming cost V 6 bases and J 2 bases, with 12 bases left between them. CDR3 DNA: TGCAGTGCCCGTTCTAGCTCCACAGATACGCAGTATTTT. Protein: CSARSSSTDTQYF.

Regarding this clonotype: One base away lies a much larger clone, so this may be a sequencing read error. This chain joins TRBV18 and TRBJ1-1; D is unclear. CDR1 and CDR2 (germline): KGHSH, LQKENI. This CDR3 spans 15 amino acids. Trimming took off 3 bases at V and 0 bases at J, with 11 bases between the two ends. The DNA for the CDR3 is TGTGCCAGCTCACCCGCACTTTGCATGAACACTGAAGCTTTCTTT. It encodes CASSPALCMNTEAFF.

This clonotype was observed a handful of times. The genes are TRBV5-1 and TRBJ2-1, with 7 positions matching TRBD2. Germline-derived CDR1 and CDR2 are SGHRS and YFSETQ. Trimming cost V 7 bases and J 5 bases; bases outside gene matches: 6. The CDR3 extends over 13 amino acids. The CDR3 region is CASGRAGDNEQFF. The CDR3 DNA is TGCGCCAGCGGGAGGGCGGGTGACAATGAGCAGTTCTTC.

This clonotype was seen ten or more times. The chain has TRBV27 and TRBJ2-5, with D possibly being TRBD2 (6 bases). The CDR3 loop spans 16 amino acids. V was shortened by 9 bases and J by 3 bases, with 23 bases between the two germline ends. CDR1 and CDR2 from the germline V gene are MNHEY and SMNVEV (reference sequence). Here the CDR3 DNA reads TGTGCCAGTCGGGCGGGGACCGCCATATCGGAAGAGACCCAGTACTTC. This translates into CASRAGTAISEETQYF.

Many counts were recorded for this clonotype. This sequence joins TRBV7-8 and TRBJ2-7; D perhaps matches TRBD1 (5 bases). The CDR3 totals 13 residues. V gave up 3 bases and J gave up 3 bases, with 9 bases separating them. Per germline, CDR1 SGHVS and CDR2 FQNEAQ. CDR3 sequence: CASSLQRGYEQYF. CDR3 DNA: TGTGCCAGCAGCTTGCAAAGGGGCTACGAGCAGTACTTC.

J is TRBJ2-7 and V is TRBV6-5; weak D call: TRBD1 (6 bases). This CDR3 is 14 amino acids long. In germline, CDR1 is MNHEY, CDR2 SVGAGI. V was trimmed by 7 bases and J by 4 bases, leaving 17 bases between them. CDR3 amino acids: CASTRGGGGYEQYF. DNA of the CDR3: TGTGCCAGCACCAGGGGCGGAGGCGGGTACGAGCAGTACTTC.

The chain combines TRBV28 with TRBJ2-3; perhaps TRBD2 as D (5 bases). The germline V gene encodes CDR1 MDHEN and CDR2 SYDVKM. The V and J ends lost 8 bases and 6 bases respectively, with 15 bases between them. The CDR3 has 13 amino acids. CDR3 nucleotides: TGTGCCAGCCGCGGCATTCGGAGGGATACGCAGTATTTT. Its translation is CASRGIRRDTQYF.

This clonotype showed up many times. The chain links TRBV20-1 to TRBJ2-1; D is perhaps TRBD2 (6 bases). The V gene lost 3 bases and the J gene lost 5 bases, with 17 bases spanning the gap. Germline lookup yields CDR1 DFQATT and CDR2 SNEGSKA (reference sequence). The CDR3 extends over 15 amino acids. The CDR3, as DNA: TGCAGTGCTAGTGGGCGGGCGGGAATAGACAATGAGCAGTTCTTC. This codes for CSASGRAGIDNEQFF.

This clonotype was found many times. The CDR3 DNA sequence: TGCGCCAGCAGCGCCGGGACATTGAACACTGAAGCTTTCTTT. Translation gives CASSAGTLNTEAFF. The V gene is TRBV5-1, the J gene TRBJ1-1; possible D gene TRBD1, 6 bases. This CDR3 has 14 residues. Trimming removed 4 bases at V and 0 bases at J, with 10 bases between. CDR1 and CDR2 (germline): SGHRS, YFSETQ.

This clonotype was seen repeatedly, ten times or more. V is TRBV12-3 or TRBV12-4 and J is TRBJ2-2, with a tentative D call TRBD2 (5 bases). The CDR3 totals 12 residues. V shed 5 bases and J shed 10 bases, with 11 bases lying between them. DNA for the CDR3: TGTGCCAGCAGTCGGGATGGGGAGGAGCTGTTTTTT. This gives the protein CASSRDGEELFF.

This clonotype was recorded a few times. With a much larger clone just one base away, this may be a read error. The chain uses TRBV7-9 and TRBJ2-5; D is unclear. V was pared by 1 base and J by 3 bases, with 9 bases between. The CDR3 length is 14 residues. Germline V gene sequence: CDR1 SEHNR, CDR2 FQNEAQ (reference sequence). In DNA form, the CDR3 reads TGTGCCAGCAGCTTAGGAGAAAGGGAAGAGACCCAGTACTTC. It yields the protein CASSLGEREETQYF.

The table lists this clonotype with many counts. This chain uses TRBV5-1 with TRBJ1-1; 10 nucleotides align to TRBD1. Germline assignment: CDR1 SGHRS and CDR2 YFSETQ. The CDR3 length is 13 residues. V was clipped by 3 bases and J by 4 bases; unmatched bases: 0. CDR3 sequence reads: CASSWTGGTEAFF. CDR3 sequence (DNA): TGCGCCAGCAGCTGGACAGGGGGCACTGAAGCTTTCTTT.

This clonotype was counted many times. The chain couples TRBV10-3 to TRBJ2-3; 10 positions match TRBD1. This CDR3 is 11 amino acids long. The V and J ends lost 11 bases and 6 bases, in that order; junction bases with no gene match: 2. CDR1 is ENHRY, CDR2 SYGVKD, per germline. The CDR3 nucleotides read TGTGCCGCGGACAGGGGGGATACGCAGTATTTT. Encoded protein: CAADRGDTQYF.

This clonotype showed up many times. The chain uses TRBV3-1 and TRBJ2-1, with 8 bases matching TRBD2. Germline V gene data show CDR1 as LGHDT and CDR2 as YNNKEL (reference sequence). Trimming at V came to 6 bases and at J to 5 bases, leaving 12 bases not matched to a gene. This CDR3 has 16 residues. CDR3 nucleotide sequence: TGTGCCAGCAGACTCACTAGCGGCCGTTGGCACAATGAGCAGTTCTTC. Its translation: CASRLTSGRWHNEQFF.

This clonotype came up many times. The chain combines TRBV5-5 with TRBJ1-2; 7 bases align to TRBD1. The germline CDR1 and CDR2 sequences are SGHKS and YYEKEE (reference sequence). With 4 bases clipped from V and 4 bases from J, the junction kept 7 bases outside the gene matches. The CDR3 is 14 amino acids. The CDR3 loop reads CASSRPGQTYGYTF. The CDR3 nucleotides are TGTGCCAGCAGCCGCCCGGGACAGACCTATGGCTACACCTTC.

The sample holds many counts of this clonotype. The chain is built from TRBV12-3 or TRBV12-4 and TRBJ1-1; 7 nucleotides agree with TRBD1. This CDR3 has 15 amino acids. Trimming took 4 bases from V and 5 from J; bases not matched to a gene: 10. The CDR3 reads CASSSPDRLGTEAFF. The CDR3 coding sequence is TGTGCCAGCAGTTCCCCGGACAGGCTGGGAACTGAAGCTTTCTTT.

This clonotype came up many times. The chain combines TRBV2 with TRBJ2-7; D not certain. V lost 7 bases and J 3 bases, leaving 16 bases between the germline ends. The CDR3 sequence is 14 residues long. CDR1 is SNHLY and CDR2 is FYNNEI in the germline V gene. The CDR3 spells CASKEDTAIYEQYF. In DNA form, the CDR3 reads TGTGCCAGCAAAGAAGACACCGCGATCTACGAGCAGTACTTC.